This T cell receptor (beta chain) was retrieved from a study of T-cell reconstitution after alpha-beta-depleted transplantation in children. The junction had 8 bases not matched to a gene; V was cut back by 1 base and J by 9 bases. Germline CDR1 reads MDHEN; CDR2 reads SYDVKM. CDR3 length equals 15 residues. Unique molecular identifiers were used to barcode this TCRbeta library. TCRdb processed the PCR reads anew with MiXCR; each CDR3 protein has one entry. This table has fewer than 700,000 distinct CDR3 sequences, 10% to 15% appearing once. This clonotype was observed a handful of times. No antigen is known for it. The study, taken as a whole, reports: It was newly produced T cells that mostly accounted for T-cell counts and diversity one year after transplant.

This TCR came from a male patient younger than 18 who had a stem cell transplant for acute myeloid leukemia, so the T cells may come from the graft donor. V and J are TRBV28 and TRBJ2-1; 8 bases are shared with TRBD1. The sample here was PBMCs, mostly from graft donor cells, taken 360 days after TCRalphabeta/CD19-depleted stem cell transplant. Here the CDR3 reads CASSLFGQGSSEQFF. CDR3 nucleotide sequence: TGTGCCAGCAGTTTATTTGGACAGGGATCGAGTGAGCAGTTCTTC.